One and the same sample provided the 8 T cell receptor beta chains below, sequenced in a study of T cells in Graves' hyperthyroidism and ophthalmopathy (dated by TCRdb to about 2019). Preparation of the library involved multiplex PCR. The sample was run on an Illumina HiSeq 2000. The TCR beta CDR3 regions were amplified from the RNA transcripts. A first-round RT-PCR of the TCR CDR3 used the HTBI primer set with the Qiagen OneStep RT-PCR kit. The raw public reads went through TCRdb reprocessing: fastp at Q25, MiXCR clone calling, in-frame beta chains kept. Entries that share a CDR3 protein sequence are merged under the most common genes and DNA. Counted in this sample were roughly 840,000 distinct CDR3 sequences; over 35% of them appeared once. The biggest ten clones account for 7.5% to 9.5% of the sample. The sequencing input was blood. The receptors stem from a man between 18 and 29 years old with Graves' hyperthyroidism.

Of note for this clonotype: Here the CDR3 omits its conserved ending phenylalanine or tryptophan, so a read error is the likely source. The rearrangement uses TRBV4-3 and TRBJ1-1, with a possible D match to TRBD1 (6 bases). Germline CDR1 and CDR2: LGHNA and YSLEER. Trimming pared 0 bases from V and 0 bases from J, leaving 17 bases between. The length of the CDR3 is 18 residues. CDR3 DNA sequence: TGCGCCAGCAGCCAAGACGTAACCGGGACAACTATGAACACTGAAGCTTTCTCT. Translated: CASSQDVTGTTMNTEAFS.

At least ten counts were recorded for this clonotype. The chain links TRBV7-3 to TRBJ2-2; D unresolved. In germline, CDR1 is SGHTA, CDR2 FQGTGA. The V gene lost 5 bases and the J gene lost 1 base, with 5 bases spanning the gap. The CDR3 contains 13 residues. CDR3 nucleotide sequence: TGTGCCAGCAGCCCTCAGAACACCGGGGAGCTGTTTTTT. Amino acid sequence: CASSPQNTGELFF.

The chain is built from TRBV7-3 and TRBJ2-7, with TRBD2 matching 11 bases. Germline values: CDR1 SGHTA, CDR2 FQGTGA. The CDR3 contains 15 residues. The J segment lost 4 bases and the V segment lost 5 bases, leaving 7 bases of the junction unmatched. CDR3 coding DNA: TGTGCCAGCAGCCCGGGACTAGCGGAGGGGTACGAGCAGTACTTC. As protein: CASSPGLAEGYEQYF.

This chain links TRBV20-1 with TRBJ2-3, with D tentatively TRBD1 or TRBD2 (5 bases each). Germline lookup yields CDR1 DFQATT and CDR2 SNEGSKA (reference sequence). Trimming stripped 3 bases from V and 0 bases from J, with 10 bases between. The CDR3 extends over 14 amino acids. For the CDR3, the DNA is TGCAGTGCTAGCTGGGGGATTAGCACAGATACGCAGTATTTT. It is translated as CSASWGISTDTQYF.

This clonotype occurred a few times. The chain combines TRBV12-3 or TRBV12-4 with TRBJ1-2; no reliable D call. The V end lost 3 bases, the J end lost 2 bases, and 7 bases lay between the germline ends. The CDR3 runs 13 residues. In DNA form, the CDR3 reads TGTGCCAGCAGTTTCCAGGAAAACTATGGCTACACCTTC. Its translation: CASSFQENYGYTF.

The chain carries TRBV5-6 and TRBJ2-2, with D possibly TRBD1 on 5 matching bases. From germline, CDR1 is SGHDT and CDR2 YYEEEE. Trimming took off 1 base at V and 6 bases at J, with 13 bases between the two ends. The CDR3 has 15 residues. CDR3 loop: CASSLPAQGPGELFF. CDR3 in DNA: TGTGCCAGCAGCTTGCCCGCTCAGGGCCCCGGGGAGCTGTTTTTT.

This clonotype was seen a few times. This sequence joins TRBV2 and TRBJ2-5, with TRBD2 matching 15 bases. Germline assignment: CDR1 SNHLY and CDR2 FYNNEI. Trimming cost V 7 bases and J 3 bases; bases outside gene matches: 9. The CDR3 spans 17 residues. The CDR3 DNA reads as TGTGCCAGCAATACGGGACTAGCGGGAGGCCTAGAAGAGACCCAGTACTTC. Its translation is CASNTGLAGGLEETQYF.

This clonotype was recorded at least ten times. This chain links TRBV25-1 with TRBJ2-7; the match to TRBD1 covers 10 bases. The V gene end was trimmed by 6 bases and the J gene end by 3 bases; junction bases not matched to a gene: 5. The CDR3 length is 14 residues. In germline, CDR1 is MGHDK, CDR2 SYGVNS. The CDR3 sequence: CASRETGGVYEQYF. In nucleotides, the CDR3 is TGTGCCAGCAGAGAGACAGGGGGCGTCTACGAGCAGTACTTC.